A single sample gave rise to the 2 T cell receptor beta chains below, sequenced in a study of graft-versus-host responses after intestinal transplantation. Assay: immunoSEQ multiplex PCR; the TCRdb copy retains only in-frame clones and omits some. The data contain about 97,000 clones, more than 80% of them singletons. The sample here was PBMCs, taken just under 460 days after intestinal transplant. The receptors derive from a human patient who received an intestinal transplant, so some T cells may come from the graft donor.

The V gene is TRBV5-1, the J gene TRBJ2-2; possible D gene TRBD1, 5 bases. There are 15 residues in the CDR3. The germline gives CDR1 SGHRS, CDR2 YFSETQ. V lost 3 bases and J 3 bases, leaving 12 bases between the germline ends. The CDR3 DNA reads TGCGCCAGCAGCTACAGGAGTCCCTACACCGGGGAGCTGTTTTTT. Translation gives CASSYRSPYTGELFF.

The V and J genes are TRBV27 and TRBJ2-7; D is tentatively TRBD1 or TRBD2 (5 bases each). The CDR3 runs to 15 residues. Germline V gene lookup returns CDR1 MNHEY and CDR2 SMNVEV (reference sequence). V was cut by 4 bases and J by 2 bases, with 15 bases left in between. The CDR3 reads CASSSGPGRPYEQYF. In DNA, the CDR3 is TGTGCCAGCAGTTCGGGACCAGGGCGCCCCTACGAGCAGTACTTC.